These T cell receptor beta chains were read from a single sample in a study of blood T cell repertoires in COVID-19. The protocol was immunoSEQ multiplex PCR, while the TCRdb copy is restricted to in-frame clones and leaves out a portion. The sample lists fewer than 250,000 clones, about 87% seen once, with more than 1.5% in the top ten. The sequencing sample was made of peripheral blood. Source of these receptors: a man in his sixties or seventies with acute or convalescent COVID-19. The CDR3 runs from the conserved cysteine through the conserved F or W. D genes are given only for firm matches. Some rows mark clone size as missing; the rest say once, few, many or name a class of expanded clone.

d_call j_call clone_size v_call cdr3_nt cdr3_aa
TRBD1 TRBJ1-5 - TRBV18 TGTGCCAGCTCACCCGATTTAGGACAGGGGGCTTGGGCCCAGCATTTT CASSPDLGQGAWAQHF
TRBD1 TRBJ1-1 - TRBV10-3 TGTGCCATCAGTGGTGACAGGGTTGGCACTGAAGCTTTCTTT CAISGDRVGTEAFF
- TRBJ2-3 few TRBV7-6 TGTGCCAGCAGCCGAGGGGGGGGCACAGATACGCAGTATTTT CASSRGGGTDTQYF
- TRBJ1-3 - TRBV7-9 TGTGCCAGCAGACCCAACAGGGCTGGAAACACCATATATTTT CASRPNRAGNTIYF
- TRBJ1-3 - TRBV4-2 TGTGCCAGCAGCCAAGGTCGGGACTCTGGAAACACCATATATTTT CASSQGRDSGNTIYF
- TRBJ2-3 - TRBV5-6 TGTGCCAGCAGCTTGACTACCACAGATACGCAGTATTTT CASSLTTTDTQYF
- TRBJ1-4 - TRBV3-1/TRBV3-2 TGTGCCAGCAGCCAATCAACGAGGGATAAACTGTTTTTT CASSQSTRDKLFF
TRBD2 TRBJ2-3 - TRBV5-1 TGCGCCAGCAGCTCCCTTGGGGGCGGGAGGGAAGTTACGCAGTATTTT CASSSLGGGREVTQYF
- TRBJ2-7 - TRBV28 TGTGCCAGCACTCCCGTCAGCGGAACCTCCTACGAGCAGTACTTC CASTPVSGTSYEQYF
- TRBJ1-1 - TRBV3-1/TRBV3-2 TGTGCCAGCAGCCAAGGAAGGGGTCGGAACACTGAAGCTTTCTTT CASSQGRGRNTEAFF
TRBD1 TRBJ1-1 - TRBV3-1/TRBV3-2 TGTGCCAGCAGCCAAGGAGGGACAGAAGTCACTGAAGCTTTCTTT CASSQGGTEVTEAFF
- TRBJ1-5 - TRBV7-9 TGTGCCAGCAGCTCCGAGGATCAGCCCCAGCATTTT CASSSEDQPQHF
TRBD2 TRBJ2-1 - TRBV28 TGTGCCAGCAGTTCCCGGACTAGGTCTTACAATGAGCAGTTCTTC CASSSRTRSYNEQFF
TRBD2 TRBJ2-7 - TRBV5-8 TGTGCCATCGGGACTAGCGGGAGGACCTCCTCGGGGGAGCAGTACTTC CAIGTSGRTSSGEQYF
TRBD2 TRBJ2-7 - TRBV18 TGTGCCAGCTCACTCACCCTAACTAGCGGGAGCTCCTACGAGCAGTACTTC CASSLTLTSGSSYEQYF
TRBD2 TRBJ2-7 - TRBV19 TGTGCCAGTAGTATACTAGCGGGCTACGAGCAGTACTTC CASSILAGYEQYF
TRBD2 TRBJ2-1 - TRBV23-1 TGCGCCAGCAGTCCACCTAGCGGGAGGCAACATGAGCAGTTCTTC CASSPPSGRQHEQFF
TRBD2 TRBJ2-1 - TRBV6-7 TGTGCCAGCAGTTACCCCGGGACTAGCGGAGCCCAATTACCATACAATGAGCAGTTCTTC CASSYPGTSGAQLPYNEQFF
- TRBJ1-2 - TRBV14 TGTGCCAGCAGCCCAAGGGAGTCGGACGGCTACACCTTC CASSPRESDGYTF
- TRBJ2-7 few TRBV4-1 TGCGCCAGCAGCCAAGCCTCCCGGGGGGGACAGCAAGCCTACGAGCAGTACTTC CASSQASRGGQQAYEQYF
TRBD1 TRBJ1-2 - TRBV5-1 TGCGCCAGCAGCCCCGGACAGGAGGGCTATGGCTACACCTTC CASSPGQEGYGYTF
TRBD1 TRBJ2-7 - TRBV28 TGTGCCAGCAGTTCGGGACAGCTCTACGAGCAGTACTTC CASSSGQLYEQYF
TRBD1 TRBJ2-7 - TRBV9 TGTGCCAGCAGCGTAGCCCCGACAGGGGGTGCGTACGAGCAGTACTTC CASSVAPTGGAYEQYF
- TRBJ2-7 - TRBV7-8 TGTGCCAGCAGCTCCCCACTGGGCAGACCCTCCTACGAGCAGTACTTC CASSSPLGRPSYEQYF
- TRBJ2-2 - TRBV2 TGTGCCAGCAGTCCGGTGCCAGGCTATACCGGGGAGCTGTTTTTT CASSPVPGYTGELFF
- TRBJ1-6 - TRBV6-5 TGTGCCAGCAGCGCAGGACAGATCTATAATTCACCCCTCCACTTT CASSAGQIYNSPLHF
TRBD2 TRBJ2-1 - TRBV25-1 TGTGCCAGCAGTGCTAGCGGCTACAATGAGCAGTTCTTC CASSASGYNEQFF
TRBD2 TRBJ2-4 - TRBV7-2 TGTGCCAGCAGCCCCATGCGGACTAGCGGTGTTCAGTACTTC CASSPMRTSGVQYF
TRBD2 TRBJ2-1 - TRBV7-9 TGTGCCAGCAGCAGGCAGCGGGACGTCCTCGATGAGCAGTTCTTC CASSRQRDVLDEQFF
- TRBJ2-1 - TRBV2 TGTGCCAGCATGCGGACAACTAATAACGATGAGCAGTTCTTC CASMRTTNNDEQFF
- TRBJ2-2 - TRBV7-8 TGTGCCAGCAGCTTACAGGGGCAGGCCGGGGAGCTGTTTTTT CASSLQGQAGELFF
- TRBJ2-7 - TRBV9 TGTGCCAGCAGCGTAAATGGCAGGATCTCCTACGAGCAGTACTTC CASSVNGRISYEQYF
- TRBJ2-1 - TRBV7-9 TGTGCCAGCAGCCGCGACTCCTACAATGAGCAGTTCTTC CASSRDSYNEQFF
- TRBJ2-2 - TRBV6-5 TGTGCCAGCAGTTCAATCACCGGGGAGCTGTTTTTT CASSSITGELFF
TRBD2 TRBJ2-7 - TRBV4-1 TGCGCCAGCAGCCAAACCGGGAGCGGGGCCACCTACGAGCAGTACTTC CASSQTGSGATYEQYF
- TRBJ2-1 - TRBV5-3 TGTGCCAGAAGCTTGGGGGCGGGTCTGAGCTACAATGAGCAGTTCTTC CARSLGAGLSYNEQFF
- TRBJ1-1 - TRBV19 TGTGCCAGTAGTCATCGGCGGGCGACTGAAGCTTTCTTT CASSHRRATEAFF
- TRBJ1-1 - TRBV18 TGTGCCAGCTTAGAGAACACTGAAGCTTTCTTT CASLENTEAFF
- TRBJ1-2 - TRBV6-5 TGTGCCAGCAGGGTTACAGGATCACTCACCTTC CASRVTGSLTF
- TRBJ2-7 - TRBV21-1 TGTGCCAGCAGGTACGACACTGTCTACTACGAGCAGTACTTC CASRYDTVYYEQYF
- TRBJ1-2 many TRBV13 TGTGCCAGCAGCTTAGCACTTCGACAGGCCGGGTATGGCTACACCTTC CASSLALRQAGYGYTF
TRBD1 TRBJ2-7 once TRBV7-2 TGTGCCAGCAGCTTAGCAGCCCCGGGACAGGGATTGAGCTACGAGCAGTACTTC CASSLAAPGQGLSYEQYF
- TRBJ2-1 - TRBV3-1/TRBV3-2 TGTGCCAGCAGCCAACAAGGGAGCTCCTACAATGAGCAGTTCTTC CASSQQGSSYNEQFF
- TRBJ1-5 - TRBV5-1 TGCGCCAGCAGCTTGGGGGTACCCGGGGGGAATCAGCCCCAGCATTTT CASSLGVPGGNQPQHF
- TRBJ2-1 - TRBV6-5 TGTGCCAGCAGTCGAACTTACTACAATGAGCAGTTCTTC CASSRTYYNEQFF
TRBD1 TRBJ1-1 - TRBV7-2 TGTGCCAGCAGCTTAAAAACAGGGGGGGAAGCTTTCTTT CASSLKTGGEAFF
- TRBJ2-1 - TRBV12-5 TGTGCTAGTGGTTTGCCGGTCTCCTACAATGAGCAGTTCTTC CASGLPVSYNEQFF
- TRBJ1-1 - TRBV27 TGTGCCAGCAGCTCCGACAGAGTCTCGAACACTGAAGCTTTCTTT CASSSDRVSNTEAFF
- TRBJ1-4 - TRBV10-2 TGCGCCAGCAGTGATCCGGGGGAGGAAAAACTGTTTTTT CASSDPGEEKLFF